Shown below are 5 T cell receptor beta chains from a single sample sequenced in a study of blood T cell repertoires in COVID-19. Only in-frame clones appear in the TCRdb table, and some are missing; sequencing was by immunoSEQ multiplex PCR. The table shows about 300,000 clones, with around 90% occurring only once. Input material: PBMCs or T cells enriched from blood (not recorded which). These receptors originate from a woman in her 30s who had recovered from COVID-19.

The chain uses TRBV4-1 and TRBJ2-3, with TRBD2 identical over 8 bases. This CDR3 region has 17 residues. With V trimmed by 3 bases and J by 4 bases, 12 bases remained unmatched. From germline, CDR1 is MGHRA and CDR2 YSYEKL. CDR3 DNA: TGCGCCAGCAGCCACGATAGGGGCGGGAGGACCCCAGATACGCAGTATTTT. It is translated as CASSHDRGGRTPDTQYF.

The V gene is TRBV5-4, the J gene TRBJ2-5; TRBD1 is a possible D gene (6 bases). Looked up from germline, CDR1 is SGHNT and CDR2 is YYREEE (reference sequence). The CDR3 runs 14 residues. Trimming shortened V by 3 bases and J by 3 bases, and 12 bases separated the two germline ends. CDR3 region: CASSSRDNEETQYF. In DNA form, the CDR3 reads TGTGCCAGCAGCTCCCGGGACAACGAAGAGACCCAGTACTTC. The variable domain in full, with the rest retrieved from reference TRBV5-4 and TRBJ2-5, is ETGVTQSPTHLIKTRGQQVTLRCSSQSGHNTVSWYQQALGQGPQFIFQYYREEENGRGNFPPRFSGLQFPNYSSELNVNALELDDSALYLCASSSRDNEETQYFGPGTRLLVL.

The CDR3 bases are TGCGCCAGCAGCGAAACCGGGACAGGGTACTACGAGCAGTACTTC. Its translation: CASSETGTGYYEQYF. The chain carries TRBV4-3 and TRBJ2-7, with 9 bases aligning to TRBD1. The CDR3 has 15 residues. Losses at the gene ends were 5 bases for V and 3 bases for J; bases not matched to a gene: 8. Germline CDR1 LGHNA, CDR2 YSLEER.

The CDR3 spells CASSQGSGTDTQYF. CDR3 DNA: TGTGCCAGCAGCCAGGGTAGCGGCACAGATACGCAGTATTTT. V is TRBV4-2 and J is TRBJ2-3; possible D gene TRBD2, 5 bases. The V end was cut by 3 bases, the J end by 1 base, with 8 bases between. The length of the CDR3 is 14 residues. Germline V gene lookup returns CDR1 LGHNA and CDR2 YNFKEQ.

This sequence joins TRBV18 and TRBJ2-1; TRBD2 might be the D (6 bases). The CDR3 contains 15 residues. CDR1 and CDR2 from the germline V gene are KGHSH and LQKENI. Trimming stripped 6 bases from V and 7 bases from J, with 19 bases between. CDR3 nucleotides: TGTGCCAGCTCCGCCCGGGGCGGGGCTGGGAATGAGCAGTTCTTC. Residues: CASSARGGAGNEQFF.